A single sample is the source of the 27 T cell receptor beta chains below, sequenced in a study of blood T cell repertoires in COVID-19. Assay: immunoSEQ multiplex PCR; the TCRdb copy retains only in-frame clones and omits some. The sample lists about 140,000 clones; about 83% were seen once. The sample taken for sequencing was PBMCs or T cells enriched from blood (not recorded which). The receptors derive from a woman between 50 and 59 years old with acute COVID-19.

The chain is built from TRBV6-2 or TRBV6-3 and TRBJ2-1, with 9 bases matching TRBD1. The germline V gene has CDR1 MNHEY and CDR2 SVGEGT. Trimming cost V 4 bases and J 14 bases; bases outside gene matches: 3. The CDR3 consists of 11 residues. CDR3 bases: TGTGCCAGCAGTTTAGGGACAGGGAAGTTCTTC. Translation gives CASSLGTGKFF.

The chain links TRBV9 to TRBJ2-5; 7 bases are shared with TRBD2. The V gene's germline CDR1 is SGDLS and CDR2 YYNGEE. The CDR3 is made up of 16 amino acids. J gave up 2 bases and V 3 bases, and 10 bases lay outside the gene matches. CDR3: CASSAGDLAAQETQYF. The CDR3 DNA sequence: TGTGCCAGCAGCGCGGGAGACCTAGCGGCACAAGAGACCCAGTACTTC.

The chain recombines TRBV4-3 with TRBJ1-1; D is perhaps TRBD1 (6 bases). The V gene's germline CDR1 is LGHNA and CDR2 YSLEER. V was clipped by 0 bases and J by 1 base, with 9 bases between them. The CDR3 spans 15 residues. The CDR3 region is CASSQDTGWNTEAFF. DNA of the CDR3: TGCGCCAGCAGCCAAGATACAGGGTGGAACACTGAAGCTTTCTTT.

Remarks on this clone: It is unclear where the CDR3 begins or ends on the DNA, so no DNA is shown, and the CDR3 is as TCRdb lists it. The chain uses TRBV3-1 (or the pseudogene TRBV3-2) and TRBJ2-1; the table assigns TRBD2, which was not confirmed against the DNA. The CDR3 is 15 residues long, counting both termini. Germline V gene sequence: CDR1 LGHDT, CDR2 YNNKEL (reference sequence). The CDR3 reads CASSQAVGSGSTAFF.

The chain employs TRBV28 and TRBJ1-2, with D unclear. The length of the CDR3 is 13 residues. Germline CDR1 reads MDHEN; CDR2 reads SYDVKM. Trimming removed 5 bases from V and 7 bases from J, with 14 bases in between. The CDR3 protein is CASSPPGLGGYTF. In DNA form, the CDR3 reads TGTGCCAGCAGTCCCCCGGGGTTAGGTGGCTACACCTTC.

The chain recombines TRBV28 with TRBJ1-1; D is uncertain. The germline V gene has CDR1 MDHEN and CDR2 SYDVKM. V gave up 6 bases and J gave up 1 base, with 9 bases separating them. The CDR3 is made up of 13 amino acids. The CDR3 DNA reads as TGTGCCAGCAGGAAAACAAAGAACACTGAAGCTTTCTTT. Its translation: CASRKTKNTEAFF.

V is TRBV2 and J is TRBJ2-5, with TRBD2 matching 13 bases. The CDR3 loop spans 15 amino acids. The germline V gene has CDR1 SNHLY and CDR2 FYNNEI. V was pared by 4 bases and J by 7 bases, with 6 bases of the junction left unmatched. The CDR3 loop is CASSVGLAGTATQYF. The CDR3 DNA reads as TGTGCCAGCAGTGTGGGACTAGCGGGGACGGCGACCCAGTACTTC.

The chain carries TRBV24-1 and TRBJ2-1, with D possibly TRBD2 on 5 matching bases. V lost 4 bases to trimming and J lost 15 bases, with 15 bases between them. The CDR3 consists of 12 residues. Looked up from germline, CDR1 is KGHDR and CDR2 is SFDVKD. The CDR3 bases are TGTGCCACCAGTGACCTCGACCTGAGGGTGTTCTTC. Protein product: CATSDLDLRVFF.

The chain employs TRBV27 and TRBJ2-7, with 8 nucleotides matching TRBD2. V lost 3 bases, J lost 2 bases, and 9 bases stayed unmatched. In germline, CDR1 is MNHEY, CDR2 SMNVEV (reference sequence). The length of the CDR3 is 16 residues. The CDR3 protein is CASSLRAGGPTYEQYF. DNA for the CDR3: TGTGCCAGCAGTTTGAGGGCGGGAGGCCCCACCTACGAGCAGTACTTC.

The chain uses TRBV7-3 and TRBJ2-1; possibly TRBD2 for D (6 bases). Germline V CDR1 and CDR2: SGHTA, FQGTGA. Deletions cut 1 base from V and 5 bases from J, with 18 bases between. The CDR3 has 17 residues. The CDR3 nucleotides read TGTGCCAGCAGCTTAAGAACACCGGGAGAAGGAAACAATGAGCAGTTCTTC. Protein product: CASSLRTPGEGNNEQFF.

The V and J genes are TRBV11-2 and TRBJ1-2; a possible D gene is TRBD1 (6 bases). V lost 4 bases, J lost 2 bases, and 11 bases lay in between. Germline V gene lookup returns CDR1 SGHAT and CDR2 FQNNGV. The CDR3 spans 14 residues. CDR3 sequence (DNA): TGTGCCAGCAGCTGGGGACAAAACAACTATGGCTACACCTTC. It translates to CASSWGQNNYGYTF.

The chain uses TRBV7-6 and TRBJ1-1; D gene unclear. The CDR3 has 14 residues. Trimming removed 0 bases at V and 1 base at J, with 6 bases between. CDR1 and CDR2 (germline): SGHVS, FNYEAQ. The CDR3 DNA follows: TGTGCCAGCAGCTTAGCGCTACGGAACACTGAAGCTTTCTTT. Protein product: CASSLALRNTEAFF.

The chain has TRBV20-1 and TRBJ2-3; 9 nucleotides agree with TRBD2. The CDR3 contains 14 residues. Trimming cost V 3 bases and J 4 bases; bases outside gene matches: 5. The germline V gene has CDR1 DFQATT and CDR2 SNEGSKA (reference sequence). CDR3: CSASPAGGADTQYF. The CDR3 DNA reads TGCAGTGCTAGTCCTGCGGGGGGGGCAGATACGCAGTATTTT.

The J gene is TRBJ1-1, the V gene TRBV4-1; unclear D gene. This CDR3 is built from 15 residues. Germline V gene sequence: CDR1 MGHRA, CDR2 YSYEKL. The V end lost 4 bases, the J end lost 5 bases, and 17 bases lay between the germline ends. CDR3 DNA: TGCGCCAGCAGCCCAGCTCTGTCTAGGCAGACTGAAGCTTTCTTT. It translates to CASSPALSRQTEAFF.

This clone was detected only a few times. The V gene is TRBV13, the J gene TRBJ2-7; tentative D call: TRBD2 (6 bases). This CDR3 spans 16 amino acids. CDR1 PRHDT and CDR2 FYEKMQ come from the germline V gene (reference sequence). Trimming cost V 4 bases and J 0 bases, with 16 bases left between them. The CDR3 DNA is TGTGCCAGCAGCTCGAGACGACTAGGCAGCTCCTACGAGCAGTACTTC. As protein: CASSSRRLGSSYEQYF.

The J gene is TRBJ2-7, the V gene TRBV2, with 10 bases matching TRBD2. After removal of 7 bases from V and 2 bases from J, the junction contained 8 bases not matched to a gene. This CDR3 has 15 residues. CDR1 SNHLY and CDR2 FYNNEI come from the germline V gene. As DNA, the CDR3 is TGTGCCAGCACTCAGACTAGCGGGTGGGCCTACGAGCAGTACTTC. This encodes CASTQTSGWAYEQYF.

This chain links TRBV6-2 or TRBV6-3 with TRBJ1-2, with TRBD1 matching over 7 bases. This CDR3 is built from 15 residues. The germline gives CDR1 MNHEY, CDR2 SVGEGT. V was pared by 2 bases and J by 2 bases, with 5 bases of the junction left unmatched. In DNA form, the CDR3 reads TGTGCCAGCAGTTACCACAGGGGCTCGAACTATGGCTACACCTTC. It specifies CASSYHRGSNYGYTF.

This chain connects TRBV6-6 to TRBJ1-1, with a weak D call TRBD1 (5 bases). This CDR3 contains 14 residues. V was trimmed by 5 bases and J by 4 bases, leaving 14 bases between them. In germline, CDR1 is MNHNY, CDR2 SVGAGI (reference sequence). The CDR3 sequence is CASSDRGISTEAFF. CDR3 nucleotide sequence: TGTGCCAGCAGTGATAGGGGTATAAGCACTGAAGCTTTCTTT.

This chain connects TRBV9 to TRBJ2-1; TRBD2 is a possible D gene (7 bases). V was shortened by 8 bases and J by 9 bases, with 24 bases between the two germline ends. CDR1 is SGDLS and CDR2 is YYNGEE in the germline V gene. The CDR3 runs 15 residues. The CDR3 DNA reads TGTGCCAGAGAGAGCGCGGGAGAGGGGGAGGGTGAGCAGTTCTTC. Its translation: CARESAGEGEGEQFF.

The chain carries TRBV6-2 or TRBV6-3 and TRBJ2-3, with TRBD2 matching 11 bases. V gave up 2 bases and J gave up 1 base; unmatched junction bases: 5. The CDR3 has 17 residues. Germline CDR1 is MNHEY and CDR2 is SVGEGT. The CDR3 DNA reads TGTGCCAGCAGTTACCGTAGCGGGAGGGCCCGCACAGATACGCAGTATTTT. It encodes CASSYRSGRARTDTQYF.

The chain is built from TRBV15 and TRBJ2-3; D is perhaps TRBD1 (7 bases). This CDR3 has 17 residues. Looked up from germline, CDR1 is LNHNV and CDR2 is YYDKDF (reference sequence). Trimming cost V 5 bases and J 2 bases, with 20 bases left between them. CDR3 nucleotide sequence: TGTGCCACCAGCTCGGGGGTGGGGACAGAATTCACAGATACGCAGTATTTT. Its translation: CATSSGVGTEFTDTQYF.

J is TRBJ2-7 and V is TRBV5-1; D may be TRBD1 (6 bases). This CDR3 has 15 amino acids. Trimming left V 2 bases short and J 2 bases short, with 14 bases between. CDR1 is SGHRS, CDR2 YFSETQ, per germline. As DNA, the CDR3 is TGCGCCAGCAGCTTAGACGGGACATCCACCTACGAGCAGTACTTC. It encodes CASSLDGTSTYEQYF.

The chain combines TRBV2 with TRBJ2-7, with 8 bases that match TRBD1. Germline V CDR1 and CDR2: SNHLY, FYNNEI. The CDR3 covers 17 residues. V dropped 3 bases and J dropped 3; count of bases not matched to a gene: 13. Here the CDR3 DNA reads TGTGCCAGCAGTGAGATCACAGGGGGAAAAACAATCTACGAGCAGTACTTC. Translated, it gives CASSEITGGKTIYEQYF.

This clone turned up a few times. The rearrangement links TRBV28 to TRBJ1-4, with a possible D match to TRBD1 (6 bases). The V end lost 5 bases, the J end lost 2 bases, and 9 bases lay between the germline ends. CDR1 and CDR2 from the germline V gene are MDHEN and SYDVKM. CDR3 length: 14 residues. CDR3 nucleotide sequence: TGTGCCAGCAGTACAGGGACGACTAATGAAAAACTGTTTTTT. This sequence encodes CASSTGTTNEKLFF. The full variable domain, in which reference TRBV28 and TRBJ1-4 provide the parts outside the CDR3, is DVKVTQSSRYLVKRTGEKVFLECVQDMDHENMFWYRQDPGLGLRLIYFSYDVKMKEKGDIPEGYSVSREKKERFSLILESASTNQTSMYLCASSTGTTNEKLFFGSGTQLSVL.

The V and J genes are TRBV4-1 and TRBJ2-1, with D possibly matching TRBD2 (5 bases). Trimming took off 3 bases at V and 3 bases at J, with 12 bases between the two ends. CDR1 is MGHRA, CDR2 YSYEKL, per germline. This CDR3 comprises 15 residues. This CDR3 is CASSQGSWGYNEQFF. In DNA, the CDR3 is TGCGCCAGCAGCCAGGGGAGCTGGGGCTACAATGAGCAGTTCTTC.

This sequence joins TRBV4-1 and TRBJ1-1, with a tentative D call TRBD1 (5 bases). This CDR3 comprises 14 residues. V was cut by 4 bases and J by 7 bases, with 16 bases left in between. CDR1 is MGHRA, CDR2 YSYEKL, per germline. This CDR3 is CASSPTRQNFEAFF. The CDR3 nucleotides read TGCGCCAGCAGCCCCACCAGACAGAATTTTGAAGCTTTCTTT.

The chain has TRBV5-8 and TRBJ2-5; 9 bases are a match to TRBD1. The CDR3 totals 16 residues. Trimming cost V 4 bases and J 1 base; bases outside gene matches: 8. Germline V gives CDR1 SGHTS, CDR2 YDEGEE. The CDR3 reads CASSRGQGGSQETQYF. CDR3 nucleotides: TGTGCCAGCAGCCGGGGACAGGGAGGAAGCCAAGAGACCCAGTACTTC.